Listed here are 27 T cell receptor beta chains from one sample, sequenced in a study of blood T cell repertoires in COVID-19. Repertoires were generated with immunoSEQ multiplex PCR, while TCRdb's copy carries only in-frame clones and drops some. Of about 260,000 clones in the sample, around 87% were seen once. Sequencing was carried out using peripheral blood. Receptors were obtained from a woman between 45 and 65 years old with acute or convalescent COVID-19.

V is TRBV27 and J is TRBJ2-7, with 9 positions matching TRBD1. Unmatched junction bases numbered 11, after V lost 6 bases and J lost 2 bases. Germline V gene sequence: CDR1 MNHEY, CDR2 SMNVEV (reference sequence). The CDR3 contains 16 residues. CDR3 DNA: TGTGCCAGCAGCCTACGTGGACAGGGGATCACCTACGAGCAGTACTTC. Amino acids: CASSLRGQGITYEQYF.

About this clone: In the same sample, other DNA sequences code for this CDR3. This sequence joins TRBV2 and TRBJ1-1; D remains unclear. V lost 4 bases and J lost 0, with 6 bases in between. The CDR3 spans 13 residues. Germline CDR1 SNHLY, CDR2 FYNNEI. DNA for the CDR3: TGTGCCAGCAGTGTCGGGGTGAACACTGAAGCTTTCTTT. Its protein is CASSVGVNTEAFF.

This chain uses TRBV7-2 with TRBJ2-2, with D perhaps matching TRBD2 (5 bases). Germline V CDR1 and CDR2: SGHTA, FQGNSA. This CDR3 contains 17 residues. With 3 bases removed from V and 4 bases from J, the gap between germline ends came to 18 bases. CDR3 protein: CASSFLVGAVGTGELFF. CDR3 DNA sequence: TGTGCCAGCAGCTTCCTGGTGGGAGCAGTGGGCACCGGGGAGCTGTTTTTT. The entire variable domain, with the rest obtained from reference TRBV7-2 and TRBJ2-2, is as follows: GAGVSQSPSNKVTEKGKDVELRCDPISGHTALYWYRQSLGQGLEFLIYFQGNSAPDKSGLPSDRFSAERTGGSVSTLTIQRTQQEDSAVYLCASSFLVGAVGTGELFFGEGSRLTVL.

The gene calls are TRBV19 and TRBJ1-1; 12 bases are shared with TRBD1. Germline V CDR1 and CDR2: LNHDA, SQIVND (reference sequence). The trim removed 7 bases at V and 4 bases at J, leaving 4 bases unmatched. There are 14 residues in the CDR3. The chain's CDR3 is CASKRDRGPTEAFF. DNA of the CDR3: TGTGCCAGTAAACGGGACAGGGGGCCCACTGAAGCTTTCTTT.

The V gene is TRBV9, the J gene TRBJ2-1; 8 nucleotides agree with TRBD2. After removal of 1 base from V and 7 bases from J, the junction contained 7 bases not matched to a gene. The CDR3 spans 15 residues. The germline V gene has CDR1 SGDLS and CDR2 YYNGEE. As DNA, the CDR3 is TGTGCCAGCAGCGTAAGCGGGAGAAATGTGAATGAGCAGTTCTTC. Protein: CASSVSGRNVNEQFF. The full variable domain, completed using reference TRBV9 and TRBJ2-1, is DSGVTQTPKHLITATGQRVTLRCSPRSGDLSVYWYQQSLDQGLQFLIQYYNGEERAKGNILERFSAQQFPDLHSELNLSSLELGDSALYFCASSVSGRNVNEQFFGPGTRLTVL.

This chain joins TRBV18 and TRBJ1-1, with TRBD1 matching 7 bases. Germline V gene data show CDR1 as KGHSH and CDR2 as LQKENI. Trimming took 8 bases from V and 3 from J; bases not matched to a gene: 6. The CDR3 sequence is 13 residues long. The CDR3 region is CASLYTGDTEAFF. CDR3 nucleotides: TGTGCCAGCCTTTATACAGGGGACACTGAAGCTTTCTTT.

The J gene is TRBJ2-5, the V gene TRBV13; TRBD1 matches 8 bases. J lost 5 bases, V lost 5 bases, and 7 bases had no gene match. The CDR3 spans 14 residues. Germline values: CDR1 PRHDT, CDR2 FYEKMQ (reference sequence). The CDR3 reads CASSVWTGRETQYF. The CDR3 bases are TGTGCCAGCAGCGTCTGGACAGGGCGGGAGACCCAGTACTTC. Looking up the rest from reference TRBV13 and TRBJ2-5 gives the full variable domain: AAGVIQSPRHLIKEKRETATLKCYPIPRHDTVYWYQQGPGQDPQFLISFYEKMQSDKGSIPDRFSAQQFSDYHSELNMSSLELGDSALYFCASSVWTGRETQYFGPGTRLLVL.

This rearrangement joins TRBV19 to TRBJ2-1; 12 positions agree with TRBD2. The V gene end was trimmed by 1 base and the J gene end by 6 bases; junction bases not matched to a gene: 10. The CDR3 extends over 18 amino acids. Germline V lookup: CDR1 LNHDA, CDR2 SQIVND (reference sequence). CDR3 bases: TGTGCCAGTAGTATAGTGGGGGGGACTAGCGGGCCTCTCAATGAGCAGTTCTTC. This codes for CASSIVGGTSGPLNEQFF.

The chain combines TRBV29-1 with TRBJ1-1; 7 nucleotides agree with TRBD1. Trimming cost V 7 bases and J 7 bases; bases outside gene matches: 6. The CDR3 length is 11 residues. Germline V gives CDR1 SQVTM, CDR2 ANQGSEA. The CDR3 coding sequence is TGCAGCGGAGGGACAGCCTTTGAAGCTTTCTTT. It yields the protein CSGGTAFEAFF.

As regards this clone: The junction and the germline gene differ at one end; a read error may be behind it. This chain joins TRBV7-3 and TRBJ2-1; D not resolved. Germline V gene lookup returns CDR1 SGHTA and CDR2 FQGTGA. The length of the CDR3 is 14 residues. DNA for the CDR3: TGTGCCAGCAGCGCGCACTCGTCCTCCAATGAGCAGTTCTTC. Protein sequence: CASSAHSSSNEQFF.

Here the CDR3 DNA reads TGTGCCAGCAGTCTAGGGGGCGACGGTGAAAAACTGTTTTTT. This sequence encodes CASSLGGDGEKLFF. The chain recombines TRBV28 with TRBJ1-4; TRBD1 matches 7 bases. Germline V gives CDR1 MDHEN, CDR2 SYDVKM. Germline trimming cut 5 bases from V and 7 bases from J; bases unmatched to any gene: 7. The CDR3 is made up of 14 amino acids.

The chain is built from TRBV28 and TRBJ1-2, with D perhaps TRBD1 (5 bases). Germline CDR1 reads MDHEN; CDR2 reads SYDVKM. Trimming cost V 2 bases and J 2 bases, with 9 bases left between them. This CDR3 is 14 amino acids long. The CDR3 DNA sequence: TGTGCCAGCAGTTTAGGGGGGATCAACTATGGCTACACCTTC. This codes for CASSLGGINYGYTF.

V gene TRBV7-2 combines with J gene TRBJ1-2; TRBD1 is a possible D gene (5 bases). From germline, CDR1 is SGHTA and CDR2 FQGNSA. Trimming took 8 bases from V and 4 from J, leaving 14 bases between them. This CDR3 comprises 13 residues. CDR3 bases: TGTGCCAGCGCCCCCCAGGGAACCTATGGCTACACCTTC. Encoded protein: CASAPQGTYGYTF. The variable domain in full, completed from reference TRBV7-2 and TRBJ1-2, reads GAGVSQSPSNKVTEKGKDVELRCDPISGHTALYWYRQSLGQGLEFLIYFQGNSAPDKSGLPSDRFSAERTGGSVSTLTIQRTQQEDSAVYLCASAPQGTYGYTFGSGTRLTVV.

This clone was found a few times. The chain recombines TRBV7-2 with TRBJ2-1, with TRBD2 identical over 12 bases. The CDR3 extends over 15 amino acids. Germline loops: CDR1 SGHTA, CDR2 FQGNSA. J was trimmed by 5 bases and V by 5 bases; bases with no gene match: 4. In nucleotides, the CDR3 is TGTGCCAGCAGCCATAGGACTAGCGGGGACAATGAGCAGTTCTTC. It specifies CASSHRTSGDNEQFF.

The gene calls are TRBV18 and TRBJ2-2; 9 nucleotides match TRBD1. CDR1 KGHSH and CDR2 LQKENI come from the germline V gene. V gave up 2 bases and J gave up 1 base; unmatched junction bases: 8. The CDR3 loop spans 18 amino acids. This CDR3 is CASSPIYQGQGNTGELFF. In DNA form, the CDR3 reads TGTGCCAGCTCACCAATTTACCAGGGACAGGGGAACACCGGGGAGCTGTTTTTT.

The DNA for the CDR3 is TGTGCCACCGGGGGGGCCCGAGGTTCACCCCTCCACTTT. Amino acid sequence: CATGGARGSPLHF. This chain joins TRBV4-2 and TRBJ1-6, with D perhaps matching TRBD1 (6 bases). This CDR3 has 13 residues. Germline V gene data show CDR1 as LGHNA and CDR2 as YNFKEQ. The germline V and J ends were trimmed by 10 bases and 9 bases, with 16 bases remaining between them.

The J gene is TRBJ1-3, the V gene TRBV9; weak D call: TRBD1 (5 bases). The ends were cut back, 0 bases at V and 0 bases at J, with 10 bases in the middle. CDR1 and CDR2 from the germline V gene are SGDLS and YYNGEE. The CDR3 length is 16 residues. CDR3 in DNA: TGTGCCAGCAGCGTAGGGGGGGACCTCTCTGGAAACACCATATATTTT. Protein product: CASSVGGDLSGNTIYF. Full variable domain (remainder filled in from reference TRBV9 and TRBJ1-3): DSGVTQTPKHLITATGQRVTLRCSPRSGDLSVYWYQQSLDQGLQFLIQYYNGEERAKGNILERFSAQQFPDLHSELNLSSLELGDSALYFCASSVGGDLSGNTIYFGEGSWLTVV.

The genes are TRBV4-1 and TRBJ2-7, with D tentatively TRBD2 (6 bases). Germline CDR1 reads MGHRA; CDR2 reads YSYEKL. V lost 1 base, J lost 2 bases, and 15 bases lay in between. This CDR3 has 16 residues. The CDR3 sequence is CASSQVWTAGPYEQYF. CDR3 bases: TGCGCCAGCAGCCAAGTATGGACCGCGGGACCCTACGAGCAGTACTTC.

The chain carries TRBV19 and TRBJ2-7; TRBD2 is a possible D gene (6 bases). The CDR3 contains 14 residues. The germline gives CDR1 LNHDA, CDR2 SQIVND (reference sequence). V lost 1 base, J lost 2 bases, and 9 bases lay in between. In DNA form, the CDR3 reads TGTGCCAGTAGTATAGGCGGGGCTCCCTACGAGCAGTACTTC. This translates into CASSIGGAPYEQYF.

The gene calls are TRBV6-5 and TRBJ1-1, with D maybe TRBD1 (5 bases). The germline V and J ends were trimmed by 8 bases and 10 bases, with 20 bases remaining between them. The CDR3 length is 13 residues. Germline CDR1 and CDR2: MNHEY and SVGAGI. The CDR3 DNA follows: TGTGCCAGCGGGGGGTTACTCAGGGAGAGAGCTTTCTTT. Amino acids: CASGGLLRERAFF.

This chain joins TRBV7-9 and TRBJ1-2; perhaps TRBD1 as D (5 bases). CDR3 length equals 16 residues. V lost 2 bases, J lost 2 bases, and 15 bases lay in between. CDR1 SEHNR and CDR2 FQNEAQ come from the germline V gene (reference sequence). DNA for the CDR3: TGTGCCAGCAGCTTATGGTCGGGAGGGGACAACTATGGCTACACCTTC. Its protein product is CASSLWSGGDNYGYTF. The variable domain in full, with the rest retrieved from reference TRBV7-9 and TRBJ1-2, is DTGVSQNPRHKITKRGQNVTFRCDPISEHNRLYWYRQTLGQGPEFLTYFQNEAQLEKSRLLSDRFSAERPKGSFSTLEIQRTEQGDSAMYLCASSLWSGGDNYGYTFGSGTRLTVV.

This clone was observed a handful of times. V gene TRBV18 combines with J gene TRBJ1-4; tentatively, D is TRBD1 (5 bases). This CDR3 comprises 16 residues. Germline CDR1 is KGHSH and CDR2 is LQKENI. V dropped 4 bases and J dropped 5 bases, with 17 bases sitting between them. CDR3 protein: CASSQESGLENEKLFF. The CDR3 coding sequence is TGTGCCAGCTCACAAGAATCAGGGCTTGAAAATGAAAAACTGTTTTTT.

The chain combines TRBV29-1 with TRBJ2-7, with 9 bases matching TRBD1. The V segment lost 5 bases and the J segment 5 bases; nucleotides outside the gene matches: 4. The V gene's germline CDR1 is SQVTM and CDR2 ANQGSEA. This CDR3 contains 12 residues. CDR3 nucleotide sequence: TGCAGCGTTCGGGACAGGGCCCACGAGCAGTACTTC. Its protein product is CSVRDRAHEQYF.

The chain couples TRBV24-1 to TRBJ2-1; perhaps TRBD2 as D (6 bases). There are 14 residues in the CDR3. Trimming stripped 2 bases from V and 8 bases from J, with 12 bases between. Germline assignment: CDR1 KGHDR and CDR2 SFDVKD. The CDR3 loop is CATSDWQGGDEQFF. In nucleotides, the CDR3 is TGTGCCACCAGTGATTGGCAGGGAGGTGATGAGCAGTTCTTC.

V gene TRBV2 combines with J gene TRBJ1-1, with D uncertain. This CDR3 has 13 residues. Germline V gene data show CDR1 as SNHLY and CDR2 as FYNNEI. The V end lost 5 bases, the J end lost 6 bases, and 13 bases lay between the germline ends. The CDR3 sequence: CASSLADGAEAFF. The CDR3 coding sequence is TGTGCCAGCAGTCTAGCGGACGGAGCTGAAGCTTTCTTT.

CDR3 in DNA: TGTGCCAGCAGTTATGGGTTGGGCGACACTGAAGCTTTCTTT. It is translated as CASSYGLGDTEAFF. The chain links TRBV6-5 to TRBJ1-1; D not certain. Trimming removed 3 bases at V and 3 bases at J, with 11 bases between. The CDR3 runs 14 residues. The germline gives CDR1 MNHEY, CDR2 SVGAGI.

The chain combines TRBV5-1 with TRBJ1-1, with 9 bases matching TRBD1. The V segment lost 3 bases and the J segment 2 bases; nucleotides outside the gene matches: 5. Germline V gene sequence: CDR1 SGHRS, CDR2 YFSETQ. This CDR3 is 15 amino acids long. The CDR3 coding sequence is TGCGCCAGCAGCTCACAGGGGGCTTTCAACACTGAAGCTTTCTTT. Translating gives CASSSQGAFNTEAFF.